The rows below give T cell receptor beta chains drawn from one sample of a study of vaccination effects on CD4 cells after COVID-19. Here immunoSEQ multiplex PCR was the method, and the copy in TCRdb shows in-frame clones only, minus some. The sample comprises some 70,000 clones, about four fifths of which are singletons, and 9% to 15% rests with the top ten. For these TCRs, the target antigens are not known. The sample consisted of CD4+ T cells from PBMCs cultured with SARS-CoV-2 spike peptides, taken before COVID-19 vaccination. Source of these receptors: a human donor who received a COVID-19 vaccine. Each CDR3 is given with its conserved first and last residue. The order of the fields is V gene, D gene, clone size, J gene, CDR3 DNA, CDR3 protein. A D gene is named only where the DNA matches it firmly. Some rows mark clone size as missing; the rest say once, few, many or name a class of expanded clone.

>TRBV10-3|.|few|TRBJ2-2
TGTGCCATCAGTGAGTCCTACACCGGGGAGCTGTTTTTT
CAISESYTGELFF
>TRBV7-2|.|.|TRBJ1-2
TGTGCCAGCAGCTTACATGAATCCGGGACTGGCTATGGCTACACCTTC
CASSLHESGTGYGYTF
>TRBV12-3/TRBV12-4|.|.|TRBJ1-1
TGTGCCAGCAGTTACCGGGTAGGAGCTTTCTTT
CASSYRVGAFF
>TRBV3-1/TRBV3-2|TRBD1|.|TRBJ1-1
TGTGCCAGCAGCCAACCGACAGGGGGCACTGAAGCTTTCTTT
CASSQPTGGTEAFF
>TRBV18|.|few|TRBJ1-6
TGTGCCAGCTCACCACGAAGGGAATCCTATAATTCACCCCTCCACTTT
CASSPRRESYNSPLHF
>TRBV15|.|.|TRBJ2-1
TGTGCCACCAGCAGAGATATAGGGGGCAATGAGCAGTTCTTC
CATSRDIGGNEQFF
>TRBV2|.|few|TRBJ1-3
TGTGCCAGCACTAAAGGTAGGGGCCGTCGAAACACCATATATTTT
CASTKGRGRRNTIYF
>TRBV29-1|.|once|TRBJ2-5
TGCAGCGTTGGAGGGGAGACCCAGTACTTC
CSVGGETQYF
>TRBV6-5|.|.|TRBJ1-2
TGTGCCACTACGTCACCTCAAAACTATGGCTACACCTTC
CATTSPQNYGYTF
>TRBV30|.|.|TRBJ2-2
TGTGCCTGGAGTACCTCTGGGGAGCTGTTTTTT
CAWSTSGELFF
>TRBV18|.|.|TRBJ2-3
TGTGCCAGCTCACCGCGGGGTTCGGCAGATACGCAGTATTTT
CASSPRGSADTQYF
>TRBV6-1|.|few|TRBJ2-3
TGTGCCAGCAGTGAAGCAGTAGCTAGCACAGATACGCAGTATTTT
CASSEAVASTDTQYF
>TRBV11-2|.|.|TRBJ1-2
TGTGCCAGCAGCTCGTCACACTATGGCTACACCTTC
CASSSSHYGYTF
>TRBV10-3|TRBD1|.|TRBJ2-2
TGTGCCATCAGTGAACAACAGGGGGCCGGGGAGCTGTTTTTT
CAISEQQGAGELFF
>TRBV6-5|TRBD2|once|TRBJ2-5
TGTGCCTACAGCGGGGGGTACCAAGAGACCCAGTACTTC
CAYSGGYQETQYF
>TRBV5-1|TRBD1|.|TRBJ2-2
TGCGCCAGCAGCTCAGCCGGGACAGGGCCCGGGGAGCTGTTTTTT
CASSSAGTGPGELFF
>TRBV3-1/TRBV3-2|.|.|TRBJ1-2
TGTGCCAGCAGCCGTAATACCCGTGGGGTTGGCTACACCTTC
CASSRNTRGVGYTF
>TRBV6-2/TRBV6-3|.|.|TRBJ1-3
TGTGCCAGCAGTTCGTCGGGACACTCTTCCGGAAACACCATATATTTT
CASSSSGHSSGNTIYF
>TRBV6-5|.|.|TRBJ1-5
TGTGCCTGCCTGAATGGGATAACAGATTATCAGCCCCAGCATTTT
CACLNGITDYQPQHF
>TRBV5-1|.|few|TRBJ1-1
TGCGCCAGCAGCTTTGGGGGGCCGAACACTGAAGCTTTCTTT
CASSFGGPNTEAFF
>TRBV7-8|TRBD2|.|TRBJ2-3
TGTGCCAGCAGCCGAAGACTAGCGGGGTTAAGCACAGATACGCAGTATTTT
CASSRRLAGLSTDTQYF
>TRBV5-6|.|.|TRBJ1-1
TGTGCCAGCAGCTTGGTTGACAGCCCGAACACTGAAGCTTTCTTT
CASSLVDSPNTEAFF
>TRBV18|.|.|TRBJ2-5
TGTGCCAGCTCGACTACACGAGGGGAGACCCAGTACTTC
CASSTTRGETQYF
>TRBV6-5|TRBD1|.|TRBJ1-2
TGTGCCAGCAGGATACAGGGGGACTATGGCTACACCTTC
CASRIQGDYGYTF
>TRBV19|.|.|TRBJ2-3
TGTGCCAGTAGTATTGGGGATATCCTTAGCACAGATACGCAGTATTTT
CASSIGDILSTDTQYF
>TRBV3-1/TRBV3-2|.|.|TRBJ2-3
TGTGCCAGCAGCCGGGACTTTTTCACAGATACGCAGTATTTT
CASSRDFFTDTQYF
>TRBV3-1/TRBV3-2|TRBD2|.|TRBJ2-1
TGTGCCAGCAGCTTAGCGGGGGGGCGTAATGAGCAGTTCTTC
CASSLAGGRNEQFF
>TRBV19|TRBD2|.|TRBJ2-1
TGTGCCAGTAGTATCCGGACTAGTTCCAATGAGCAGTTCTTC
CASSIRTSSNEQFF
>TRBV30|.|few|TRBJ1-5
TGTGCCTGGAGTGATCCACTAGGACCCCAGCATTTT
CAWSDPLGPQHF
>TRBV5-1|.|.|TRBJ1-3
TGCGCCAGCAGCTTGGACAGCACCAGAAACACCATATATTTT
CASSLDSTRNTIYF
>TRBV9|.|few|TRBJ1-2
TGTGCCAGCAGCGTAGTTGAAGGGTCGGGCTACACCTTC
CASSVVEGSGYTF
>TRBV10-3|TRBD1|.|TRBJ1-2
TGTGCCATCAGTGACCCTGGGACAGGGTATGGCTACACCTTC
CAISDPGTGYGYTF
>TRBV7-2|.|.|TRBJ1-5
TGTGCCAGCAGCTTAGCGTTCGGATTCTATAGCAATCAGCCCCAGCATTTT
CASSLAFGFYSNQPQHF
>TRBV19|.|few|TRBJ2-5
TGTGCCAGTAGAGGAGGAGAGACCCAGTACTTC
CASRGGETQYF
>TRBV10-1|TRBD1|.|TRBJ2-3
TGCGCCAGCGCGCCTCGACAGGGAGGCACAGATACGCAGTATTTT
CASAPRQGGTDTQYF
>TRBV5-6|.|.|TRBJ2-2
TGTGCCAGCAGCTTGTGGTCAGGGACCGGGGAGCTGTTTTTT
CASSLWSGTGELFF
>TRBV10-1|.|.|TRBJ1-1
TGCGCCAGCAGCCAACAGCGGAACACTGAAGCTTTCTTT
CASSQQRNTEAFF